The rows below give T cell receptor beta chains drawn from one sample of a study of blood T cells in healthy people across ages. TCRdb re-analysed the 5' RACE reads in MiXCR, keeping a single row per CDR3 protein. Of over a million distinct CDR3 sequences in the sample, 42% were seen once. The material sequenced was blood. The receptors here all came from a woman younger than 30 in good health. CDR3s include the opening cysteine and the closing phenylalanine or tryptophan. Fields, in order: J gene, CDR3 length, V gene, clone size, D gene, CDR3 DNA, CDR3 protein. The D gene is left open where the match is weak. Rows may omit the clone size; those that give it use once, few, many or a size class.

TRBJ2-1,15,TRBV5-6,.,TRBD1,TGTGCCAGCAGCCCGCCGGGACAGGGGAGATATGAGCAGTTCTTC,CASSPPGQGRYEQFF
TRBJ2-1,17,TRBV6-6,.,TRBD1,TGTGCCAGCAGTATCGGGACAGGGGGGATAATTGTGGAGACCCAGTTCTTC,CASSIGTGGIIVETQFF
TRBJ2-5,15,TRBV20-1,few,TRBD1,TGCAGTGCTAGCACCGGACAGGGGGTAGCCGAGACCCAGTACTTC,CSASTGQGVAETQYF
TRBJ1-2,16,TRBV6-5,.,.,TGTGCCAGCAGTTATTCGGGGGTTTCCTTTAACTATGGCTACACCTTC,CASSYSGVSFNYGYTF
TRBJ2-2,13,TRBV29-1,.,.,TGCAGCGGGGGGAGGGGGCTTAACGGGGAGCTGTTTTTT,CSGGRGLNGELFF
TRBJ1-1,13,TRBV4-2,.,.,TGTGCCAGCAGCCGCCCAGGGGACTCGGAAGCTTTCTTT,CASSRPGDSEAFF
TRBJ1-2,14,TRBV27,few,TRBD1,TGTGCCAGCAGGGGACAGGGGGCTGGGTATGGCTACACCTTC,CASRGQGAGYGYTF
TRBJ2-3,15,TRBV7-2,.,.,TGTGCCAGCAGCTCCACTGGTATTCGGACAGATACGCAGTATTTT,CASSSTGIRTDTQYF
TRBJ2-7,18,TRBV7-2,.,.,TGTGCCAGCAGCTCCCCCGCCGGGATAGGGGGATTGTACAATGAGCAGTACTTC,CASSSPAGIGGLYNEQYF
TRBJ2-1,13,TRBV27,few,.,TGTGCCAGTCTGGGACTCTCGGCGAATGAGCAGTTCTTC,CASLGLSANEQFF
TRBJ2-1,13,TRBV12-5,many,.,TGTGCTAGTGGTTTGACCTCCTACAATGAGCAGTTCTTC,CASGLTSYNEQFF
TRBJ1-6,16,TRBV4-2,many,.,TGTGCCAGCGCCTACTTTCCCGGAGAGAATAATTCACCCCTCCACTTT,CASAYFPGENNSPLHF
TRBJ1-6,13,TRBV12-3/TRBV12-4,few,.,TGTGCCAGCAGTTTACGTATAAATTCACCCCTCCACTTT,CASSLRINSPLHF
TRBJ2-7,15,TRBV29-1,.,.,TGCAGCGTTGAAGATGGCAGCGCGGGTCTCTACGAGCAGTACTTC,CSVEDGSAGLYEQYF
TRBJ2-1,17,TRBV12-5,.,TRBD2,TGTGCTAGTGGTTTGGTACTGGCCGGGAGGGGCTACAATGAGCAGTTCTTC,CASGLVLAGRGYNEQFF
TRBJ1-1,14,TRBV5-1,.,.,TGTGCCAGCAGTTTCCGGGACATGAACACTGAAGCTTTCTTT,CASSFRDMNTEAFF
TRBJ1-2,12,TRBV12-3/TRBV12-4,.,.,TGTGCCGCCCCTTCCGGGTCTGGCGGCTACACCTTC,CAAPSGSGGYTF
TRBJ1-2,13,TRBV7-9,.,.,TGTGCCAGCAGCCCAGTGGCTAACTATGGCTACACCTTC,CASSPVANYGYTF
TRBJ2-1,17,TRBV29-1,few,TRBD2,TGCAGCGTGAAGGTAGGGCTAGCGGGGGGCTCCTACAATGAGCAGTTCTTC,CSVKVGLAGGSYNEQFF
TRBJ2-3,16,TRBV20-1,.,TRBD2,TGCAGTGCTAGCGCCCTTGGGACTAGCGGGTGGGATACGCAGTATTTT,CSASALGTSGWDTQYF
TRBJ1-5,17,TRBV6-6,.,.,TGTGCCAGCAGGAGCCGAGCGACCTCGGGGAGCAATCAGCCCCAGCATTTT,CASRSRATSGSNQPQHF
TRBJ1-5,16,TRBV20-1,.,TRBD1,TGCAGTGCAAAGGACAGGGGGCATCCCACTAATCAGCCCCAGCATTTT,CSAKDRGHPTNQPQHF
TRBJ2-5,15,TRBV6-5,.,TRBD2,TGTGCCAGCAGCTTGACTAGCGGGATAAAAGAGACCCAGTACTTC,CASSLTSGIKETQYF
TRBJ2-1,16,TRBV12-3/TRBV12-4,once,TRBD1,TGTGCCAGCAGTTTCGACAGGGGGCTAACGGGAGATGAGCAGTTCTTC,CASSFDRGLTGDEQFF
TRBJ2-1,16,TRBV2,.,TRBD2,TGTGCCAGCAGTGATACGCGGGGGGGCGTAAACAATGAGCAGTTCTTC,CASSDTRGGVNNEQFF
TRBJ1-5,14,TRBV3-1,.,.,TGTGCCAGCAGCCACGGAGTTCCCAATCAGCCCCAGCATTTT,CASSHGVPNQPQHF
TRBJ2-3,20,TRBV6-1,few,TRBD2,TGTGCCAGCAGTGCCCGGGGGCCGGGACTAGCGGGAGGGAGCACAGATACGCAGTATTTT,CASSARGPGLAGGSTDTQYF
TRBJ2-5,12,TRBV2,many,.,TGCGCCAGCAAAGGTAGTGGAGAGACCCAGTACTTC,CASKGSGETQYF
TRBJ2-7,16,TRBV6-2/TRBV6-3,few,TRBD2,TGTGCCAGCAGAGGACTAGCGGGCGTTCTCGACTACGAGCAGTACTTC,CASRGLAGVLDYEQYF
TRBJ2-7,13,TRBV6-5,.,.,TGTGCCAGCCAGAGCGACAGTAACTACGAGCAGTACTTC,CASQSDSNYEQYF
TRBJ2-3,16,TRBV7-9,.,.,TGTGCCAGCAGCGTAGTACTACTCCACGGCACAGATACGCAGTATTTT,CASSVVLLHGTDTQYF
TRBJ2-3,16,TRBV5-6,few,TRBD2,TGTGCCAGCAGCCTGACTAGCGGGAGAACTATGGATACGCAGTATTTT,CASSLTSGRTMDTQYF
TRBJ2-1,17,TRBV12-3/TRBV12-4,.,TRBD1,TGTGCCAGCAGTTTCCTAGGGGGCCGTAGCTCCTACAATGAGCAGTTCTTC,CASSFLGGRSSYNEQFF
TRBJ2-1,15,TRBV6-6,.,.,TGTGCCAGCAGCACCGGGACTGGATGCTACAATGAGCAGTTCTTC,CASSTGTGCYNEQFF
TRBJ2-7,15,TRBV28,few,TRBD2,TGTGCCAGCAGTTTTTCGTCTAGCGGGTTAAGGGAGCAGTACTTC,CASSFSSSGLREQYF
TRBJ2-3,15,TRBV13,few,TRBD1,TGTGCCAGCAGCCCCCGGACAGGGAGTAGAGATACGCAGTATTTT,CASSPRTGSRDTQYF
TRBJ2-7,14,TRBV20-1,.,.,TGCAGTGCCAATTCCCCCGGGACCACCATAGGGCAGTACTTC,CSANSPGTTIGQYF
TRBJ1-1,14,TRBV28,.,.,TGTGCCAGCAGCTTTATTAAGCTCAGCACTGAAGCTTTCTTT,CASSFIKLSTEAFF
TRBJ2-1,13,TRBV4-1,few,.,TGCGCCAGCAGCCAATCCACCTACAATGAGCAGTTCTTC,CASSQSTYNEQFF
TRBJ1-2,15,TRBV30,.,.,TGTGCCTGGAGCGGCGAGGCAGGAGTTAACTATGGCTACACCTTC,CAWSGEAGVNYGYTF
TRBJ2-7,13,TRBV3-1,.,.,TGTGCCAGCAGCCAAAGGGGTACCGATGAGCAGTACTTC,CASSQRGTDEQYF
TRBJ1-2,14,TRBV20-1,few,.,TGCAGTGCTAGAGGAGAGGGGGATCGCTATGGCTACACCTTC,CSARGEGDRYGYTF
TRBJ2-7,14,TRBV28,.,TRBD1,TGTGCCAGTGACCCGGGACAGGTCTACTACGAGCAGTACTTC,CASDPGQVYYEQYF
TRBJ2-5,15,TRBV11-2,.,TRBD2,TGTGCCAGCAGCTCAACTCGACTAGCGATGGAGACCCAGTACTTC,CASSSTRLAMETQYF
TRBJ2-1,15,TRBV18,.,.,TGTGCCAGCTCACCGCCTATGGGGACGGCCAATGAGCAGTTCTTC,CASSPPMGTANEQFF
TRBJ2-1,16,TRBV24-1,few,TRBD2,TGTGCCACCAGTGACGCCGGGACTAGCACCTACAATGAGCAGTTCTTC,CATSDAGTSTYNEQFF